This entry features one T cell receptor (beta chain) sequence. This record comes from a study of blood T cell repertoires in COVID-19. Study-level background: Nucleic acid was either cDNA or gDNA, and it came from T cells, B-cell-depleted T cells, or PBMCs.

Generated by immunoSEQ multiplex PCR, the TCRdb table keeps only in-frame clones and is missing some. The sample contains a few hundred thousand clones, over 75% of which appear only once. Germline values: CDR1 MNHEY, CDR2 SVGAGI. V lost 8 bases, J lost 0 bases, and 5 bases lay in between. CDR3 length equals 13 residues. The chain links TRBV6-5 to TRBJ2-6; D unclear. Sequenced sample: PBMCs or T cells enriched from blood (not recorded which). This TCR derives from a man aged 25 to 40 who had recovered from COVID-19. DNA for the CDR3: TGTGCCAGCGAGCCCTCTGGGGCCAACGTCCTGACTTTC. Translating it yields CASEPSGANVLTF.